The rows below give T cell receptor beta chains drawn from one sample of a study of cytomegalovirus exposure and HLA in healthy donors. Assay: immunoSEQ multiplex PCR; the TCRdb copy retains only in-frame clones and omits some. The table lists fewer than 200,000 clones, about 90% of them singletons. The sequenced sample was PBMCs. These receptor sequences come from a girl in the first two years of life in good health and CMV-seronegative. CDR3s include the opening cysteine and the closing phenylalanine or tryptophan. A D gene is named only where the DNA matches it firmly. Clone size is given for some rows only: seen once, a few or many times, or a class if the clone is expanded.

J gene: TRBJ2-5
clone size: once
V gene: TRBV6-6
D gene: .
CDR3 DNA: TGTGCCAGCAGTTCCTACAGGGCCGGAGAGACCCAGTACTTC
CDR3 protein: CASSSYRAGETQYF

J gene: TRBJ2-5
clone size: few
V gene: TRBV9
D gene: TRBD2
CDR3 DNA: TGTGCCAGCAGCGCCGAAGCGGGGATACAAGAGACCCAGTACTTC
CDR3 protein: CASSAEAGIQETQYF

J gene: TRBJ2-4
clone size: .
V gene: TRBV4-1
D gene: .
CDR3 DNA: TGCGCCAGCAGCCAAGCGGGAGCCAAAAACATTCAGTACTTC
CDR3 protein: CASSQAGAKNIQYF

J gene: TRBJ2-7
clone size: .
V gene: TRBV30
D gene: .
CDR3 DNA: TGTGCCTGGAGTGTAGAGGGAGCTCTGCCGTGTGGGCAGTACTTC
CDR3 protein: CAWSVEGALPCGQYF

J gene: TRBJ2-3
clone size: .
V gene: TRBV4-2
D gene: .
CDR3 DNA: TGTGCCAGCAGCCAAGTGGCGGGGCGCACAGATACGCAGTATTTT
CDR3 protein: CASSQVAGRTDTQYF

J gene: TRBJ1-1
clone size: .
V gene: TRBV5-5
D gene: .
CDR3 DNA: TGTGCCAGCAGCTTACATTTTTCCGACACTGAAGCTTTCTTT
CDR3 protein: CASSLHFSDTEAFF

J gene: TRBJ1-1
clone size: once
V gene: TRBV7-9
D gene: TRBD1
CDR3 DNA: TGTTCCAGCAGCTTACCGGGACAGGGAGCTTTCTTT
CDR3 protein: CSSSLPGQGAFF

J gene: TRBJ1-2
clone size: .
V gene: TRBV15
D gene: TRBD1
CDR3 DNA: TGTGCCACCAGCAGCCCGGACAGGGGTAGCGGCTACACCTTC
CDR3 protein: CATSSPDRGSGYTF

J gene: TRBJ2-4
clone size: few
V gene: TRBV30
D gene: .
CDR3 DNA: TGTGCCGGCAGGGAATCCCAAAACATTCAGTACTTC
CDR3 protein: CAGRESQNIQYF

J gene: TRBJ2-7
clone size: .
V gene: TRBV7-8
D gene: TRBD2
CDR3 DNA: TGTGCCAGCAGTATCCTCCCGCCTAGCGGGGGGTCGTACGAGCAGTACTTC
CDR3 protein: CASSILPPSGGSYEQYF

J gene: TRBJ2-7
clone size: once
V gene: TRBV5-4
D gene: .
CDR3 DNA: TGTGCCAGCAGCCAAACAGGAGTGGCCGAGCAGTACTTC
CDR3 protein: CASSQTGVAEQYF

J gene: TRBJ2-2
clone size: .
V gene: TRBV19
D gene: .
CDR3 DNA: TGTGCCAGTAGTATAGCGAGGGACATGGTCACCGGGGAGCTGTTTTTT
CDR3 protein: CASSIARDMVTGELFF

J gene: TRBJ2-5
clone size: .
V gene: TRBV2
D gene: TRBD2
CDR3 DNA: TGTGCCAGCAGTGAACCTAGCGGGAGGGGTCAAGAGACCCAGTACTTC
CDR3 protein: CASSEPSGRGQETQYF

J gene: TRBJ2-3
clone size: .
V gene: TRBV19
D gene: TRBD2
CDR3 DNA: TGTGCCAGTAGTCAACAAGCGGGGGCCACAGATACGCAGTATTTT
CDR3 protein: CASSQQAGATDTQYF

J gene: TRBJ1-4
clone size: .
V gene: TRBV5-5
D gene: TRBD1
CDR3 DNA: TGTGCCAGCAGCTCGGGACAGGGAACTGAAAAACTGTTTTTT
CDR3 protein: CASSSGQGTEKLFF

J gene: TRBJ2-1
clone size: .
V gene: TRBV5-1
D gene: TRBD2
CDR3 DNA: TGCGCCAGCAGCTCAGGACCGGGGGGAGCCTACAATGAGCAGTTCTTC
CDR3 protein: CASSSGPGGAYNEQFF

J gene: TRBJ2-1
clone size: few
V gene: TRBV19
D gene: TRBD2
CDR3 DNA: TGTGCCAGTAGTAGCGGGGGGGCTTATGAGCAGTTCTTC
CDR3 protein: CASSSGGAYEQFF

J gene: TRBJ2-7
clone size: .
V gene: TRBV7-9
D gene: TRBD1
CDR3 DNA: TGTGCCAGCAGCACAAGAAGGTTGGGGACAGGGGACTACGAGCAGTACTTC
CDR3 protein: CASSTRRLGTGDYEQYF

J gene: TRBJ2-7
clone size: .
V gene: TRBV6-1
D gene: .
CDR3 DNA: TGTGCCAGCAGTGTGGACAGAACCTACGAGCAGTACTTC
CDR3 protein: CASSVDRTYEQYF

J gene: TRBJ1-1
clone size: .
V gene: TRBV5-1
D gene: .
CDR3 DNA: TGCGCCAGCAGCCTCTTTTTGCAGGGAACTGAAGCTTTCTTT
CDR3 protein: CASSLFLQGTEAFF

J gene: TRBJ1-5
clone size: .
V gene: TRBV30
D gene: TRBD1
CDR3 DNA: TGTGCCTGGAAGGACAGGGGGTACGCTCAGCCCCAGCATTTT
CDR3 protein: CAWKDRGYAQPQHF

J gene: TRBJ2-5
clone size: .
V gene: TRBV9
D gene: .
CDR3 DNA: TGTGCCAGCAGTGGGGGGGGCATCCAAGAGACCCAGTACTTC
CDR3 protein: CASSGGGIQETQYF

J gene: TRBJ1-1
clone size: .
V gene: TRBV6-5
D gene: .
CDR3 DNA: TGTGCCAGCAGTTTCCAGGGCCTAGGGAACACTGAAGCTTTCTTT
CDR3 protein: CASSFQGLGNTEAFF

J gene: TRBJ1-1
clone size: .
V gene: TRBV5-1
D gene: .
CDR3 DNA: TGCGCCAGCAGCCCCGGCGGGAGCACTGAAGCTTTCTTT
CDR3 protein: CASSPGGSTEAFF

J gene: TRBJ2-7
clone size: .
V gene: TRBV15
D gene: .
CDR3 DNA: TGTGCCACCAGCAGAGTTCAGGGGACGGTCTACGAGCAGTACTTC
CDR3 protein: CATSRVQGTVYEQYF

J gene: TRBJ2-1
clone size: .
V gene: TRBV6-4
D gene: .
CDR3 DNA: TGTGCCAGCAGCGAACAACAGGGCGATGAGCAGTTCTTC
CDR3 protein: CASSEQQGDEQFF

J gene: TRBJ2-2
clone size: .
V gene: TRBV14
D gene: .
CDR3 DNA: TGTGCCAGCAGCCAAGCATACTTAGCGGACATCACCGGGGAGCTGTTTTTT
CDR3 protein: CASSQAYLADITGELFF

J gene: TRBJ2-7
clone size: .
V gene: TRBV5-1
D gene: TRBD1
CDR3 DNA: TGCGCCAGCAGCTCGGGACAGTTCTACGAGCAGTACTTC
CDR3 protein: CASSSGQFYEQYF

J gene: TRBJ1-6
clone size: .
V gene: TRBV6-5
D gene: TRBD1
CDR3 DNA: TGTGCCAGCAGTCGGTCCGGGACAGGCAATTCACCCCTCCACTTT
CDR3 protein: CASSRSGTGNSPLHF

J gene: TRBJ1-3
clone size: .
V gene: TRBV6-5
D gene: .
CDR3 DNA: TGTGCCAGCAGTTACGCGGGGTCGGGTACTGGAAACACCATATATTTT
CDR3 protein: CASSYAGSGTGNTIYF

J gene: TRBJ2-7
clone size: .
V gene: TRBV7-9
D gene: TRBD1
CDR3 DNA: TGTGCCAGCAGCAAGAGGACAGGGGGCGTTGTTGACGAGCAGTACTTC
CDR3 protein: CASSKRTGGVVDEQYF

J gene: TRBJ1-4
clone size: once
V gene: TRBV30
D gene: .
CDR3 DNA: TGTGCCTGGAGTGTACTCCGACCAGGAGGAATGATGAAACTGTTTTTT
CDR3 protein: CAWSVLRPGGMMKLFF

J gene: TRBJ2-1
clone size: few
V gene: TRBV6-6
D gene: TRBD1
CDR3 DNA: TGCGCCAGCAGTTCCGGGACAGGGGGCCGGAATGAGCAGTTCTTC
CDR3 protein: CASSSGTGGRNEQFF

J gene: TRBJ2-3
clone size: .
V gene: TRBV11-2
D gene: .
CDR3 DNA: TGTGCCAGCAGCACCCGAAGACTATCCACAGATACGCAGTATTTT
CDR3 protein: CASSTRRLSTDTQYF

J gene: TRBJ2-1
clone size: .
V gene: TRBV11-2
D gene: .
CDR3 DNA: TGTGCCAGCAGCTCGCGCCTAGCGTTGGGTCACAATGAGCAGTTCTTC
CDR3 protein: CASSSRLALGHNEQFF

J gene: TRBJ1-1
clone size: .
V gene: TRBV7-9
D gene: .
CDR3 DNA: TGTGCCAGCAGCTTAGCGGGCCAGGATGTGAACACTGAAGCTTTCTTT
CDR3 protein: CASSLAGQDVNTEAFF

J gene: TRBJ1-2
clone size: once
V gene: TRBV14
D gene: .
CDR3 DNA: TGTGCCAGCAGCCAAGTCCCCTCCGCGGGAGACTATGGCTACACCTTC
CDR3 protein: CASSQVPSAGDYGYTF

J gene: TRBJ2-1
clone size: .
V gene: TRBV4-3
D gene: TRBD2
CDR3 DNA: TGCGCCAGCAGCCAAGGTCTAGGACTAGCCAACCACAATGAGCAGTTCTTC
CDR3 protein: CASSQGLGLANHNEQFF